These T cell receptor beta chains were read from a single sample in a study of blood T cells in healthy people across ages. Via MiXCR, TCRdb re-called the 5' RACE reads, giving one row per CDR3 protein. The sample has around 2 million distinct CDR3 sequences; about 39% are singletons. Material for sequencing was blood. The source of these receptors is a human donor in good health. The CDR3 runs from the conserved cysteine through the conserved F or W. A D gene is named only where the DNA matches it firmly. Expanded clones get a size class; other rows say once, few or many, or leave the size out.

v_call: TRBV7-6
clone_size: -
j_call: TRBJ2-3
d_call: -
cdr3_aa: CASSMNGGFTQYF
cdr3_nt: TGTGCCAGCAGTATGAACGGGGGATTTACGCAGTATTTT

v_call: TRBV29-1
clone_size: few
j_call: TRBJ2-1
d_call: -
cdr3_aa: CSVIKQGSPSYNEQFF
cdr3_nt: TGCAGCGTTATCAAACAGGGTAGTCCGTCCTACAATGAGCAGTTCTTC

v_call: TRBV5-1
clone_size: few
j_call: TRBJ2-3
d_call: -
cdr3_aa: CASSLEVSGTSDTQYF
cdr3_nt: TGCGCCAGCAGCCTAGAGGTTAGCGGCACCTCCGATACGCAGTATTTT

v_call: TRBV4-2
clone_size: -
j_call: TRBJ2-7
d_call: -
cdr3_aa: CASSQGAISTEQYF
cdr3_nt: TGTGCCAGCAGCCAAGGAGCAATAAGTACCGAGCAGTACTTC

v_call: TRBV15
clone_size: few
j_call: TRBJ2-7
d_call: -
cdr3_aa: CATSRGRGPQAYEQYF
cdr3_nt: TGTGCCACCAGCAGAGGAAGAGGGCCTCAAGCCTACGAGCAGTACTTC

v_call: TRBV12-3/TRBV12-4
clone_size: once
j_call: TRBJ2-3
d_call: -
cdr3_aa: CASSLARRGPDPQYF
cdr3_nt: TGTGCCAGCAGTTTAGCGCGGAGGGGGCCGGATCCGCAGTATTTT

v_call: TRBV15
clone_size: -
j_call: TRBJ1-2
d_call: -
cdr3_aa: CATSLTANYGYTF
cdr3_nt: TGTGCCACCAGCCTGACAGCTAACTATGGCTACACCTTC

v_call: TRBV7-9
clone_size: few
j_call: TRBJ2-1
d_call: TRBD2
cdr3_aa: CASSWTSGGADGEQFF
cdr3_nt: TGTGCCAGCAGCTGGACTAGCGGGGGGGCCGATGGTGAGCAGTTCTTC

v_call: TRBV29-1
clone_size: -
j_call: TRBJ2-7
d_call: -
cdr3_aa: CSVVYKTSSYEQYF
cdr3_nt: TGCAGCGTTGTCTACAAGACGTCCTCCTACGAGCAGTACTTC

v_call: TRBV15
clone_size: -
j_call: TRBJ2-4
d_call: -
cdr3_aa: CATSGLRSGKNIQYF
cdr3_nt: TGTGCCACCAGCGGCCTTCGTAGCGGAAAAAACATTCAGTACTTC

v_call: TRBV20-1
clone_size: few
j_call: TRBJ1-5
d_call: TRBD1
cdr3_aa: CSARVDRLDLSNQPQHF
cdr3_nt: TGCAGTGCTAGGGTGGACAGGCTAGACCTTAGCAATCAGCCCCAGCATTTT

v_call: TRBV6-5
clone_size: -
j_call: TRBJ1-2
d_call: TRBD1
cdr3_aa: CASTPAGGPNYGYTF
cdr3_nt: TGTGCCAGCACTCCAGCAGGGGGTCCCAACTATGGCTACACCTTC

v_call: TRBV20-1
clone_size: few
j_call: TRBJ1-2
d_call: TRBD1
cdr3_aa: CNASEGQRYGYTF
cdr3_nt: TGCAATGCTAGCGAGGGACAGCGCTATGGCTACACCTTC

v_call: TRBV12-3/TRBV12-4
clone_size: -
j_call: TRBJ1-2
d_call: -
cdr3_aa: CASSPGTRGYGYTF
cdr3_nt: TGTGCCAGCAGTCCCGGGACCAGAGGCTATGGCTACACCTTC

v_call: TRBV29-1
clone_size: few
j_call: TRBJ1-1
d_call: TRBD1
cdr3_aa: CSVDVGGETEAFF
cdr3_nt: TGCAGCGTTGACGTAGGGGGCGAGACTGAAGCTTTCTTT

v_call: TRBV10-3
clone_size: once
j_call: TRBJ2-4
d_call: -
cdr3_aa: CAISEPAQGGDIQYF
cdr3_nt: TGTGCCATCAGTGAGCCCGCCCAGGGGGGGGACATTCAGTACTTC

v_call: TRBV7-2
clone_size: once
j_call: TRBJ1-2
d_call: -
cdr3_aa: CASSSPYIGYGYTF
cdr3_nt: TGTGCCAGCAGCTCACCTTACATCGGGTATGGCTACACCTTC

v_call: TRBV4-3
clone_size: few
j_call: TRBJ2-7
d_call: -
cdr3_aa: CASSQANLGYEQYF
cdr3_nt: TGCGCCAGCAGCCAAGCTAATCTAGGATACGAGCAGTACTTC

v_call: TRBV12-3/TRBV12-4
clone_size: once
j_call: TRBJ1-1
d_call: -
cdr3_aa: CASSGPEWGGWVTEAFF
cdr3_nt: TGTGCCAGCAGTGGTCCGGAGTGGGGGGGTTGGGTAACTGAAGCTTTCTTT

v_call: TRBV29-1
clone_size: -
j_call: TRBJ2-3
d_call: -
cdr3_aa: CSTRYRNTQYF
cdr3_nt: TGCAGCACCCGCTATCGGAATACGCAGTATTTT

v_call: TRBV7-2
clone_size: -
j_call: TRBJ2-4
d_call: -
cdr3_aa: CASSLPKGLNNEQYF
cdr3_nt: TGTGCCAGCAGCTTACCGAAGGGGCTGAACAATGAGCAGTACTTC

v_call: TRBV7-9
clone_size: few
j_call: TRBJ1-2
d_call: TRBD1
cdr3_aa: CASRHGQGAKFHGYTF
cdr3_nt: TGTGCCAGCAGACACGGACAGGGGGCGAAGTTTCATGGCTACACCTTC

v_call: TRBV5-1
clone_size: -
j_call: TRBJ1-2
d_call: -
cdr3_aa: CASSYITGSDGYTF
cdr3_nt: TGCGCCAGCAGCTACATCACAGGGAGTGATGGCTACACCTTC

v_call: TRBV10-3
clone_size: few
j_call: TRBJ2-7
d_call: TRBD2
cdr3_aa: CAISEELAVREQYF
cdr3_nt: TGTGCCATCAGTGAAGAACTAGCGGTCCGCGAGCAGTACTTC

v_call: TRBV10-3
clone_size: -
j_call: TRBJ2-7
d_call: -
cdr3_aa: CAIGTPGSSYEQYF
cdr3_nt: TGTGCCATTGGCACGCCGGGGAGCTCCTACGAGCAGTACTTC

v_call: TRBV29-1
clone_size: -
j_call: TRBJ1-2
d_call: TRBD1
cdr3_aa: CSVQGGQSYGYTF
cdr3_nt: TGCAGCGTCCAGGGGGGACAGAGCTATGGCTACACCTTC

v_call: TRBV20-1
clone_size: few
j_call: TRBJ2-5
d_call: TRBD2
cdr3_aa: CSAEGTSGQETQYF
cdr3_nt: TGCAGTGCTGAGGGGACTAGTGGCCAAGAGACCCAGTACTTC

v_call: TRBV6-2/TRBV6-3
clone_size: -
j_call: TRBJ2-5
d_call: -
cdr3_aa: CASSYRQGLQYF
cdr3_nt: TGTGCCAGCAGTTATCGGCAGGGCTTGCAGTACTTC

v_call: TRBV9
clone_size: -
j_call: TRBJ2-7
d_call: -
cdr3_aa: CASSEGVGTYEQYF
cdr3_nt: TGTGCCAGCAGCGAGGGGGTGGGTACCTACGAGCAGTACTTC

v_call: TRBV4-3
clone_size: once
j_call: TRBJ2-7
d_call: -
cdr3_aa: CASSTAQGLSYEQYF
cdr3_nt: TGCGCCAGCAGTACGGCCCAGGGCCTCTCCTACGAGCAGTACTTC

v_call: TRBV7-3
clone_size: -
j_call: TRBJ2-5
d_call: -
cdr3_aa: CASSLELGQGTQYF
cdr3_nt: TGTGCCAGCAGCTTAGAGCTGGGACAAGGAACGCAGTACTTC

v_call: TRBV6-2/TRBV6-3
clone_size: few
j_call: TRBJ1-5
d_call: -
cdr3_aa: CASSIRQVLSNQPQHF
cdr3_nt: TGTGCCAGCAGCATCCGACAGGTTCTTAGCAATCAGCCCCAGCATTTT

v_call: TRBV20-1
clone_size: -
j_call: TRBJ1-1
d_call: -
cdr3_aa: CSASLPDRNTEAFF
cdr3_nt: TGCAGTGCTTCTTTACCGGACAGGAACACTGAAGCTTTCTTT

v_call: TRBV7-3
clone_size: -
j_call: TRBJ2-3
d_call: -
cdr3_aa: CASSLGQLDTRYF
cdr3_nt: TGTGCCAGCAGCTTAGGGCAGCTCGATACGCGGTATTTT

v_call: TRBV29-1
clone_size: many
j_call: TRBJ2-7
d_call: TRBD2
cdr3_aa: CSVEGTSYEQYF
cdr3_nt: TGCAGCGTTGAGGGGACTAGCTACGAGCAGTACTTC

v_call: TRBV20-1
clone_size: few
j_call: TRBJ1-2
d_call: TRBD1
cdr3_aa: CSASGRGLYGYTF
cdr3_nt: TGCAGTGCTAGTGGCAGGGGGCTCTATGGCTACACCTTC

v_call: TRBV20-1
clone_size: few
j_call: TRBJ2-1
d_call: -
cdr3_aa: CSARFRAWQFF
cdr3_nt: TGCAGTGCTAGGTTCCGGGCCTGGCAGTTCTTC

v_call: TRBV5-5
clone_size: -
j_call: TRBJ2-1
d_call: TRBD2
cdr3_aa: CASSLVLAGDLSYNEQFF
cdr3_nt: TGTGCCAGCAGCTTAGTACTAGCGGGGGACCTATCCTACAATGAGCAGTTCTTC

v_call: TRBV5-1
clone_size: -
j_call: TRBJ2-7
d_call: -
cdr3_aa: CASSMDIYDYEQYF
cdr3_nt: TGCGCCAGCAGCATGGACATTTATGACTACGAGCAGTACTTC

v_call: TRBV5-1
clone_size: few
j_call: TRBJ2-7
d_call: -
cdr3_aa: CASSEGKSSYEQYF
cdr3_nt: TGCGCCAGCAGCGAGGGGAAGAGCTCCTACGAGCAGTACTTC

v_call: TRBV7-2
clone_size: -
j_call: TRBJ2-5
d_call: -
cdr3_aa: CASSLGIVGGETQYF
cdr3_nt: TGTGCCAGCAGCTTAGGTATTGTTGGAGGCGAGACCCAGTACTTC

v_call: TRBV5-5
clone_size: -
j_call: TRBJ2-7
d_call: -
cdr3_aa: CASSSRSLEELSYEQYF
cdr3_nt: TGTGCCAGCAGCTCAAGGTCGCTTGAGGAGCTTTCCTACGAGCAGTACTTC

v_call: TRBV6-5
clone_size: few
j_call: TRBJ2-7
d_call: TRBD1
cdr3_aa: CASKQGYTYEQYF
cdr3_nt: TGTGCCAGCAAACAGGGGTACACCTACGAGCAGTACTTC

v_call: TRBV29-1
clone_size: -
j_call: TRBJ2-3
d_call: TRBD2
cdr3_aa: CSVFPGLAGTDTQYF
cdr3_nt: TGCAGCGTATTTCCGGGACTAGCGGGCACAGATACGCAGTATTTT

v_call: TRBV9
clone_size: -
j_call: TRBJ2-2
d_call: -
cdr3_aa: CASSARGQNTGELFF
cdr3_nt: TGTGCCAGCAGTGCGCGGGGACAGAACACCGGGGAGCTGTTTTTT

v_call: TRBV3-1
clone_size: few
j_call: TRBJ2-5
d_call: TRBD2
cdr3_aa: CASNVLAGQTQETQYF
cdr3_nt: TGTGCCAGCAACGTACTAGCGGGGCAAACCCAAGAGACCCAGTACTTC

v_call: TRBV3-1
clone_size: many
j_call: TRBJ2-5
d_call: -
cdr3_aa: CASSQVGGEETQYF
cdr3_nt: TGTGCCAGCAGCCAAGTTGGAGGGGAAGAGACCCAGTACTTC

v_call: TRBV5-6
clone_size: few
j_call: TRBJ2-3
d_call: TRBD2
cdr3_aa: CASSLGPSGGTDTQYF
cdr3_nt: TGTGCCAGCAGTTTAGGTCCTAGCGGGGGCACAGATACGCAGTATTTT

v_call: TRBV12-3/TRBV12-4
clone_size: -
j_call: TRBJ1-2
d_call: TRBD1
cdr3_aa: CASSPFIGTGGGYTF
cdr3_nt: TGTGCCAGCAGCCCTTTCATCGGGACAGGGGGCGGCTACACCTTC

v_call: TRBV20-1
clone_size: few
j_call: TRBJ2-1
d_call: -
cdr3_aa: CSARRGGTYNEQFF
cdr3_nt: TGCAGTGCTAGACGAGGGGGAACCTACAATGAGCAGTTCTTC

v_call: TRBV12-3/TRBV12-4
clone_size: few
j_call: TRBJ2-7
d_call: -
cdr3_aa: CASSFQQRDEQYF
cdr3_nt: TGTGCCAGCAGTTTTCAGCAAAGAGACGAGCAGTACTTC

v_call: TRBV6-6
clone_size: -
j_call: TRBJ2-6
d_call: -
cdr3_aa: CASRFMGAGANVLTF
cdr3_nt: TGTGCCAGCAGATTCATGGGCGCTGGGGCCAACGTCCTGACTTTC

v_call: TRBV7-2
clone_size: many
j_call: TRBJ1-2
d_call: -
cdr3_aa: CASSVRRDSGGYTF
cdr3_nt: TGTGCCAGCAGCGTAAGGAGGGATTCGGGCGGCTACACCTTC

v_call: TRBV4-1
clone_size: -
j_call: TRBJ2-7
d_call: -
cdr3_aa: CAGSQEYAYEQYF
cdr3_nt: TGCGCCGGCAGCCAAGAATACGCCTACGAGCAGTACTTC

v_call: TRBV29-1
clone_size: few
j_call: TRBJ2-5
d_call: -
cdr3_aa: CSVVFQTQYF
cdr3_nt: TGCAGCGTTGTCTTCCAGACCCAGTACTTC

v_call: TRBV9
clone_size: -
j_call: TRBJ1-2
d_call: TRBD1
cdr3_aa: CASSPTPGGSPIYTF
cdr3_nt: TGTGCCAGCAGCCCCACCCCAGGGGGTTCTCCGATCTACACCTTC

v_call: TRBV20-1
clone_size: -
j_call: TRBJ1-5
d_call: TRBD1
cdr3_aa: CSATDRVYQPQHF
cdr3_nt: TGCAGTGCTACAGACAGGGTCTATCAGCCCCAGCATTTT